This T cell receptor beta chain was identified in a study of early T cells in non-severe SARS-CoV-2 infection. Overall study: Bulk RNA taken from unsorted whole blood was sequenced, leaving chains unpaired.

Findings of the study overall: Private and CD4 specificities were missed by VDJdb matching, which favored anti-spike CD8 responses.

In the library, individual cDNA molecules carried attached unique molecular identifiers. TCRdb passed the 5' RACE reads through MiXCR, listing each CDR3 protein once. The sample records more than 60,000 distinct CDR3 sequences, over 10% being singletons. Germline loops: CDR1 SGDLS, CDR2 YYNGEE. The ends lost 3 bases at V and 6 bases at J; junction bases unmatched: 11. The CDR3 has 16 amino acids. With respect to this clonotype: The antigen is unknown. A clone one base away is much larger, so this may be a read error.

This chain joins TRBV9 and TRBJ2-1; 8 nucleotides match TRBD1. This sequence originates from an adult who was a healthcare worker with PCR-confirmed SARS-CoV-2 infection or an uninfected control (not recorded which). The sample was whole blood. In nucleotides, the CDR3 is TGTGCCAGCAGCGATGCTTCCGGGACAGGAGGCAATGAGCAGTTCTTC. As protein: CASSDASGTGGNEQFF.